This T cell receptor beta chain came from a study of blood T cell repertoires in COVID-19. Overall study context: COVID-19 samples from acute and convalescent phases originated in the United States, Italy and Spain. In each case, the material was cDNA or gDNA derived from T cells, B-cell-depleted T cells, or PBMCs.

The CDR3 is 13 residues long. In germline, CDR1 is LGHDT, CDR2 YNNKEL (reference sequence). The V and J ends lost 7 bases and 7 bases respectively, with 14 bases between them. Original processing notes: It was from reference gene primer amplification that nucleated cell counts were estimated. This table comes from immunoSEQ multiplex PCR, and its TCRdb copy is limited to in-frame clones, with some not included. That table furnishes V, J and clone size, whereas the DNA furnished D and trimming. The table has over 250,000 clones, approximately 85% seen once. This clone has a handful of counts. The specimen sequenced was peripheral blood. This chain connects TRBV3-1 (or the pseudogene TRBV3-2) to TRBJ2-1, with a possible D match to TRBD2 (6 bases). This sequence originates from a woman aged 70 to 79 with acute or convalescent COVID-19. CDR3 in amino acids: CASTGGKGNEQFF. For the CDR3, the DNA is TGTGCCAGCACCGGGGGTAAGGGGAATGAGCAGTTCTTC.